What follows is one TCR beta chain and its context. Clones were sequenced by immunoSEQ multiplex PCR, and TCRdb holds only the in-frame ones, with some missing. This sample has 140,000 to 150,000 clones, with about nine tenths found just once. This entry belongs to a study of blood T cell repertoires in COVID-19. The CDR3 is 13 amino acids. V lost 5 bases and J lost 0, with 8 bases in between. Germline V gene lookup returns CDR1 LNHDA and CDR2 SQIVND (reference sequence). Sequenced: PBMCs or T cells enriched from blood (not recorded which). The TCR comes from a man aged 55 to 70 who had recovered from COVID-19. This rearrangement joins TRBV19 to TRBJ2-7, with D unresolved. The CDR3 reads CASSGSPSYEQYF. Here the CDR3 DNA reads TGTGCCAGTAGTGGTAGCCCCTCCTACGAGCAGTACTTC.